The rows below give T cell receptor beta chains drawn from one sample of a study of blood T cell repertoires in COVID-19. The protocol was immunoSEQ multiplex PCR, while the TCRdb copy is restricted to in-frame clones and leaves out a portion. The sample has tens of thousands of clones, approximately 80% seen once; the top ten hold around 9.6%. The sample consisted of peripheral blood. The receptors come from a man aged 25 to 40 with COVID-19, enrolled during active disease. Both conserved end residues are part of each CDR3. The D gene is left open where the match is weak. Not all rows give a size; the values are once, few, many and, for expanded clones, a class.

V gene,clone size,D gene,J gene,CDR3 DNA,CDR3 protein
TRBV6-6,NA,NA,TRBJ2-5,TGTGCCAGCAGTCGAACCGGTGGGGAGTACCAAGAGACCCAGTACTTC,CASSRTGGEYQETQYF
TRBV7-8,NA,NA,TRBJ1-6,TGTGCCAGCAGCTCCGCCGACCGAGCGATTAATTCACCCCTCCACTTT,CASSSADRAINSPLHF
TRBV4-1,many,TRBD2,TRBJ2-7,TGCGCCAGCAGCCAACTAGCGGGAAGGGTTTACGAGCAGTACTTC,CASSQLAGRVYEQYF
TRBV5-8,NA,NA,TRBJ2-3,TGTGCCAGCAGCTTGGGTAAAAGCACAGATACGCAGTATTTT,CASSLGKSTDTQYF
TRBV6-6,NA,TRBD1,TRBJ2-3,TGTGCCAGCAGCGGCCGGGACAGGGGGCCAGATACGCAGTATTTT,CASSGRDRGPDTQYF
TRBV28,NA,TRBD2,TRBJ2-7,TGTGCCAGCAGGCCCTCTAGAGCGGGAGACAGCGAGCAGTACTTC,CASRPSRAGDSEQYF
TRBV28,NA,NA,TRBJ1-1,TGTGCCAGCAGTTTAGAGACAGAGGTTGAAGCTTTCTTT,CASSLETEVEAFF
TRBV4-2,NA,TRBD1,TRBJ2-3,TGTGCCAGCAGCCAAGATAGTCAGGGGGCAGGAGATACGCAGTATTTT,CASSQDSQGAGDTQYF
TRBV6-5,NA,NA,TRBJ2-5,TGTGCCAGCAGTTACGGGCCGGGCTTCGGAGGGGAGACCCAGTACTTC,CASSYGPGFGGETQYF
TRBV9,NA,NA,TRBJ2-7,TGTGCCAGCAGCGTAGGAGCTAGCGAGGCCGACGAGCAGTACTTC,CASSVGASEADEQYF
TRBV2,NA,NA,TRBJ1-2,TGTGCCAGCACAGGAGGACAGAACCGTCCCTATGGCTACACCTTC,CASTGGQNRPYGYTF
TRBV4-1,NA,NA,TRBJ1-5,TGCGCCAGCAGTTCCAGAGGTGATCAGCCCCAGCATTTT,CASSSRGDQPQHF
TRBV19,few,NA,TRBJ1-5,TGTGCCAGTACGGCAGGGCCCAAATCCAATCAGCCCCAGCATTTT,CASTAGPKSNQPQHF
TRBV10-1,once,NA,TRBJ2-2,TGCGCCAGCAGTAACACAGATAGAAATAGCGGGGAGCTGTTTTTT,CASSNTDRNSGELFF
TRBV10-3,NA,NA,TRBJ1-3,TGTGCCATCAGTGAGGGGGGCTTGAACGGAAACACCATATATTTT,CAISEGGLNGNTIYF
TRBV20-1,once,TRBD2,TRBJ2-1,TGCAGTGCTTCTAGCGGGGATGAGCAGTTCTTC,CSASSGDEQFF
TRBV27,NA,TRBD1,TRBJ1-5,TGTGCCAGCAGTCCCGGGCAGGGGGCTAGTCAGCCCCAGCATTTT,CASSPGQGASQPQHF
TRBV2,NA,TRBD2,TRBJ2-3,TGTGCCAGCAGAGGTCCAAGGCTAGCGGGGTTCCCAGATACGCAGTATTTT,CASRGPRLAGFPDTQYF
TRBV19,NA,NA,TRBJ2-1,TGTGCCAGTACCTTCGACGGAGGTCCCTACAATGAGCAGTTCTTC,CASTFDGGPYNEQFF
TRBV9,NA,TRBD1,TRBJ2-1,TGTGCCAGCAGCGGGCCGGGACAGGGTAACAATGAGCAGTTCTTC,CASSGPGQGNNEQFF
TRBV30,NA,NA,TRBJ2-7,TGTGCCTGGAGTGTACGAGCCGGGTACGAGCAGTACTTC,CAWSVRAGYEQYF
TRBV6-5,NA,TRBD1,TRBJ1-5,TGTGCCAGCAGTTCAGACAGGGGAGGGGTCCGGCCCCAGCATTTT,CASSSDRGGVRPQHF
TRBV5-4,NA,NA,TRBJ2-6,TGTGCCAGCAGCCTCCCCCAAGAGACCAACGTCCTGACTTTC,CASSLPQETNVLTF
TRBV11-2,NA,NA,TRBJ1-1,TGTGCCAGCAGGCGGGACCTTACAACGAACACTGAAGCTTTCTTT,CASRRDLTTNTEAFF
TRBV5-8,once,NA,TRBJ2-7,TGTGCCAGCAGCGTACCGGGACTTGTTGGTGAAGGCGGCTACGAGCAGTACTTC,CASSVPGLVGEGGYEQYF
TRBV28,NA,NA,TRBJ2-7,TGTGCCAGCATCCAAAACCCTATAACTATAAGGGGCCGCTCCTACGAGCAGTACTTC,CASIQNPITIRGRSYEQYF
TRBV28,NA,TRBD1,TRBJ1-6,TGTGCCAGCAACAGGGGGAATTCACCCCTCCACTTT,CASNRGNSPLHF
TRBV29-1,few,NA,TRBJ2-7,TGCAGCGTTCTTGGACACCACGAGCAGTACTTC,CSVLGHHEQYF
TRBV10-2,once,TRBD2,TRBJ2-3,TGCGCCAGCAGTGGGGGGACGACTAGCGGGAGAGGAGATACGCAGTATTTT,CASSGGTTSGRGDTQYF
TRBV18,NA,NA,TRBJ1-4,TGTGCCAGCTCGAAGGAGGGCTTGTATGAAAAACTGTTTTTT,CASSKEGLYEKLFF
TRBV5-1,once,NA,TRBJ1-1,TGCGCCAGCAGCTTTGGCACGAACACTGAAGCTTTCTTT,CASSFGTNTEAFF
TRBV27,NA,TRBD2,TRBJ2-1,TGTGCCAGCAGTTTTGGGGCTAGCGGAAGCAATGAGCAGTTCTTC,CASSFGASGSNEQFF
TRBV12-3/TRBV12-4,NA,NA,TRBJ1-1,TGTGCCAGCAGTTTGGCGGGGAACACTGAAGCTTTCTTT,CASSLAGNTEAFF
TRBV11-2,NA,NA,TRBJ2-7,TGTGCCAGCAGCCCAAACGTCGGTTACGAGCAGTACTTC,CASSPNVGYEQYF
TRBV27,NA,NA,TRBJ2-7,TGTGCCAGCAGTTTAGTACCCAGCAGCGACAGGGCGGGAAACGAGCAGTACTTC,CASSLVPSSDRAGNEQYF
TRBV28,NA,TRBD1,TRBJ2-7,TGTGCCAGCAGTGGACCCGGGACAGGGATGGGCGAGCAGTACTTC,CASSGPGTGMGEQYF
TRBV19,NA,TRBD1,TRBJ1-2,TGTGCCAGCAGTACCAGGACAGGGGTGGATGGCTACACCTTC,CASSTRTGVDGYTF
TRBV28,NA,NA,TRBJ2-3,TGTGCCAGCAGGCAAAAGGGGTTCACAGATACGCAGTATTTT,CASRQKGFTDTQYF
TRBV6-6,NA,TRBD1,TRBJ2-7,TGTGCCAGCAGTGGACAGGGGCGAGACTACGAGCAGTACTTC,CASSGQGRDYEQYF
TRBV4-2,NA,NA,TRBJ2-1,TGTGCCAGCAGCCAAGATCCAGGGCTCAATGAGCAGTTCTTC,CASSQDPGLNEQFF
TRBV28,NA,NA,TRBJ2-7,TGTGCCAGCAGTTCCGGCGTCGGGACATTCTTCTACGAGCAGTACTTC,CASSSGVGTFFYEQYF
TRBV27,few,NA,TRBJ1-1,TGTGCCAGCAGTTCCTCGACAGGGAACACTGAAGCTTTCTTT,CASSSSTGNTEAFF
TRBV7-9,NA,TRBD2,TRBJ2-5,TGTGCCAGCAGTAGCGGGAGGGCCTTCGGCCTAAAAGAGACCCAGTACTTC,CASSSGRAFGLKETQYF
TRBV3-1/TRBV3-2,NA,NA,TRBJ1-2,TGTGCCAGCAGCCAATTCCCAGGGCCGCGGGGCTACACCTTC,CASSQFPGPRGYTF
TRBV30,NA,NA,TRBJ2-2,TGTGCTTGCATACTCACCGGGGAGCTGTTTTTT,CACILTGELFF
TRBV4-2,NA,NA,TRBJ2-1,TGTGCCAGCAGCCAAGAGGCTAGTCTCCATGAGCAGTTCTTC,CASSQEASLHEQFF
TRBV27,NA,TRBD2,TRBJ2-1,TGTGCCAGCAGTTGGGGACTAGCTGTTGAGCAGTTCTTC,CASSWGLAVEQFF
TRBV29-1,once,TRBD1,TRBJ2-5,TGCAGCGCGGTCGGGACAGACCAAGAGACCCAGTACTTC,CSAVGTDQETQYF
TRBV10-3,NA,TRBD2,TRBJ2-1,TGTGCCATCAGTGAGTCTGGCGGGAGAAGTAATGAGCAGTTCTTC,CAISESGGRSNEQFF
TRBV13,NA,TRBD2,TRBJ2-5,TGTGCCAGCAGCTTACGGGGGGGCGAATCTCCAAGAGGGACCCAGTACTTC,CASSLRGGESPRGTQYF
TRBV14,NA,TRBD1,TRBJ2-7,TGTGCCAGCAGCCCTCGGACAGGGGGCAACGAGCAGTACTTC,CASSPRTGGNEQYF
TRBV28,NA,NA,TRBJ1-4,TGTGCCAGCAGGGCTCGGGGGGAAAAACTGTTTTTT,CASRARGEKLFF
TRBV5-5,NA,TRBD1,TRBJ1-5,TGTGCCAGCAGCCCTGGGACAGGAAGAAACCAGCCCCAGCATTTT,CASSPGTGRNQPQHF